These T cell receptor beta chains were read from a single sample in a study of post-analysis software for immune sequencing data. TCRdb fed the PCR reads into MiXCR, producing one record per CDR3 protein. The sample yields about 540,000 distinct CDR3 sequences, around 36% seen once. Sequencing input: blood. The receptor source for this set is a girl aged 2 to 17 with multiple sclerosis. Each CDR3 is given with its conserved first and last residue. A D gene is named only where the DNA matches it firmly. For some rows the clone size is stated as once, few or many, or as a class when expanded; others skip it.

v_gene,d_gene,abundance,j_gene,CDR3nt,CDR3aa
TRBV4-1,TRBD1,-,TRBJ1-5,TGCGCCAGCAGCCAGTTGGACAGGGTTTCTGGCAATCAGCCCCAGCATTTT,CASSQLDRVSGNQPQHF
TRBV28,-,once,TRBJ2-5,TGTGCCGGCGAGGGGGACCAAGAGACCCAGTACTTC,CAGEGDQETQYF
TRBV7-3,-,-,TRBJ1-2,TGTGCCAGCAGCTTAGGGGGCCGGGGGCAGAATGGTGGCTACACCTTC,CASSLGGRGQNGGYTF
TRBV6-1,-,few,TRBJ2-2,TGTGCCAGCAGCCAGGGACACCTGGGAACCGGGGAGCTGTTTTTT,CASSQGHLGTGELFF
TRBV7-2,TRBD1,few,TRBJ1-6,TGTGCCAGCAGCCCCCGGACAGGGAACCTTTCACCCCTCCACTTT,CASSPRTGNLSPLHF
TRBV3-1,-,-,TRBJ2-5,TGTGCCAGCAGCCAAAGAGGGGGGGCGATGGAGACCCAGTACTTC,CASSQRGGAMETQYF
TRBV7-9,TRBD2,-,TRBJ2-1,TGTGCCAGCAACCGGGGGGGCGCGGATGAGCAGTTCTTC,CASNRGGADEQFF
TRBV5-1,-,-,TRBJ2-3,TGCGCCAGCAGCTTGGAAGCGACAGGCGGACCCACAGATACGCAGTATTTT,CASSLEATGGPTDTQYF
TRBV14,TRBD1,-,TRBJ1-2,TGTGCCAGCAGCCAACGGGACAGCCCCTTCGGCTATGGCTACACCTTC,CASSQRDSPFGYGYTF
TRBV20-1,-,-,TRBJ1-4,TGCAGTTCCCTCTGGAGACGGACTAATGAAAAACTGTTTTTT,CSSLWRRTNEKLFF
TRBV9,-,few,TRBJ2-7,TGTGCCAGCAGCGTAGGAGGCGAGCAGTACTTC,CASSVGGEQYF
TRBV7-2,-,-,TRBJ2-7,TGTGCCAGCAGTTCAGTCACCGATCTGGGATACGAGCAGTACTTC,CASSSVTDLGYEQYF
TRBV6-5,-,few,TRBJ2-3,TGTGCCAGCAGTTGGGGACGGGGAGCCACAGATACGCAGTATTTT,CASSWGRGATDTQYF
TRBV9,-,few,TRBJ2-7,TGTGCCAGCAGCGTAGCGGGGTCCGTTTCCTACGAGCAGTACTTC,CASSVAGSVSYEQYF
TRBV7-2,-,many,TRBJ1-2,TGTGCCAGCAGCTTACCAGGTCGGAGATTTGGGGATGGCTACACCTTC,CASSLPGRRFGDGYTF
TRBV10-3,-,few,TRBJ2-5,TGTGCCATCAGTGAGGGTCAGCAACCGTACCAAGAGACCCAGTACTTC,CAISEGQQPYQETQYF
TRBV7-8,-,-,TRBJ2-3,TGTGCCAGCAGCTTAGGGTTGCGGGGCACAGATACGCAGTATTTT,CASSLGLRGTDTQYF
TRBV20-1,-,few,TRBJ1-3,TGCAGTGCTAGAGATGGTTCTGGAAACACCATATATTTT,CSARDGSGNTIYF
TRBV3-1,-,-,TRBJ2-1,TGTGCCAGCAGCCACCAGACCCTTACCTACAATGAGCAGTTCTTC,CASSHQTLTYNEQFF
TRBV5-1,-,few,TRBJ1-4,TGCGCCAGCAGGTTCGGGGGCTCTAATGAAAAACTGTTTTTT,CASRFGGSNEKLFF
TRBV5-1,TRBD1,few,TRBJ1-1,TGCGCCAGCAGCTGGGGACAGGCTACTGAAGCTTTCTTT,CASSWGQATEAFF
TRBV7-3,TRBD2,-,TRBJ2-7,TGTGCCAGCAGCCAAACGGGACTAGCTTACGAGCAGTACTTC,CASSQTGLAYEQYF
TRBV28,-,-,TRBJ1-2,TGTGCCAGCAGTTTATCTGCCGGGGCGGGCTACACCTTC,CASSLSAGAGYTF
TRBV7-8,-,few,TRBJ2-5,TGTGCCAGCAGCTTCTGGTCAGGGGTGGAGGAGACCCAGTACTTC,CASSFWSGVEETQYF
TRBV6-6,-,many,TRBJ1-4,TGTGCCAGCAGTTACTACGGGGGAAATGAAAAACTGTTTTTT,CASSYYGGNEKLFF
TRBV15,TRBD2,-,TRBJ2-3,TGTGCCACCAGCAGAGTGGCGGGGGGCACAGATACGCAGTATTTT,CATSRVAGGTDTQYF
TRBV12-3/TRBV12-4,-,-,TRBJ1-2,TGTGCCAGCAGTTCCGGGATAGGCTATGGCTACACCTTC,CASSSGIGYGYTF
TRBV7-8,-,few,TRBJ2-7,TGTGCCAGCAGCTTAGGGACCACGTCCTACGAGCAGTACTTC,CASSLGTTSYEQYF
TRBV9,-,few,TRBJ1-6,TGTGCCAGCAGCGTAAGAACCAATTCACCCCTCCACTTT,CASSVRTNSPLHF
TRBV29-1,-,few,TRBJ1-1,TGCAGCGTTGAAACCCTCCTAATCCGTGAAGCTTTCTTT,CSVETLLIREAFF
TRBV12-3/TRBV12-4,TRBD1,-,TRBJ1-2,TGTGCCAGCAGCCTTATAACAGGGGGGGACTATGGCTACACCTTC,CASSLITGGDYGYTF
TRBV3-1,-,few,TRBJ2-1,TGTGCCAGCAGCCAAGTTGAGTTAGGCGGGAATGAGCAGTTCTTC,CASSQVELGGNEQFF
TRBV12-3/TRBV12-4,-,few,TRBJ2-3,TGTGCCAGCGGCCGGACAGATACGCAGTATTTT,CASGRTDTQYF
TRBV15,TRBD2,many,TRBJ2-3,TGTGCCACCAGCAGAGAGCGGGGGGGCACAGATACGCAGTATTTT,CATSRERGGTDTQYF
TRBV9,-,-,TRBJ2-5,TGTGCCAGCAGCGTACTTGGACAGCAAGAGACCCAGTACTTC,CASSVLGQQETQYF
TRBV6-5,-,many,TRBJ1-2,TGTGCCAGCAGTGACCGGGGCCGCTATGGCTACACCTTC,CASSDRGRYGYTF
TRBV12-3/TRBV12-4,-,few,TRBJ1-2,TGTGCCAGCAGGCGGGTGGGGGCGAACGGCTACACCTTC,CASRRVGANGYTF
TRBV5-1,TRBD2,-,TRBJ2-7,TGCGCCAGCAGCTCGGGGGGGGTAGGGGTAACCTACGAGCAGTACTTC,CASSSGGVGVTYEQYF
TRBV12-3/TRBV12-4,-,few,TRBJ2-4,TGTGCCAGCAGCAAGGGGACGGGGGAGCAGTACTTC,CASSKGTGEQYF
TRBV7-8,TRBD1,few,TRBJ2-4,TGTGCCAGCAGCACGAGACAGGGGACCAAAAACATTCAGTACTTC,CASSTRQGTKNIQYF
TRBV7-2,-,-,TRBJ2-3,TGTGCCAGCAGCTTAGCTCTACGCGGGGGCGGCACAGATACGCAGTATTTT,CASSLALRGGGTDTQYF
TRBV2,TRBD1,-,TRBJ1-1,TGTGCCAGCAGTGAAGCGTTGCGGCCAGGGGGCACTGAAGCTTTCTTT,CASSEALRPGGTEAFF
TRBV15,-,-,TRBJ2-5,TGTGCCACCAGCAGAGAAGACAGAATTCAAGAGACCCAGTACTTC,CATSREDRIQETQYF
TRBV20-1,TRBD2,-,TRBJ2-1,TGCAGTGCTAGAGAGTCCCGTAGTCGAAGCGGGGGCCGATACAATGAGCAGTTCTTC,CSARESRSRSGGRYNEQFF
TRBV11-2,TRBD2,-,TRBJ2-7,TGTGCCAGCAGCTGGACTAGCGGGGGGTTAAGTACCTACAATGAGCAGTACTTC,CASSWTSGGLSTYNEQYF
TRBV18,-,few,TRBJ2-3,TGTGCCAGCTCACCACCGATACGGGGCGCATGGTCAGATACGCAGTATTTT,CASSPPIRGAWSDTQYF
TRBV7-7,TRBD2,-,TRBJ2-1,TGTGCTAGCAGCTCCAGTCCGGGACTAGGGAAATACAATGAGCAGTTCTTC,CASSSSPGLGKYNEQFF
TRBV11-1,-,few,TRBJ1-1,TGTGCCAGCAGTCGAGTTGGGGGGGCGCGGAACACTGAAGCTTTCTTT,CASSRVGGARNTEAFF
TRBV5-1,TRBD2,-,TRBJ2-5,TGCGCCAGCAAGGTCTCACTAGCGGTGCTCCAAGAGACCCAGTACTTC,CASKVSLAVLQETQYF
TRBV20-1,TRBD1,-,TRBJ2-1,TGCAGTGCTAGACACTCCGGGACAGGGGGAAATGAGCAGTTCTTC,CSARHSGTGGNEQFF
TRBV5-1,TRBD1,few,TRBJ2-1,TGCGCCAGCAGCTTGGACAGGGGGCGGAATGAGCAGTTCTTC,CASSLDRGRNEQFF
TRBV20-1,-,many,TRBJ1-2,TGCAGTGCTAGAGTACAGGAGGGCTATGGCTACACCTTC,CSARVQEGYGYTF
TRBV20-1,TRBD1,-,TRBJ1-5,TGCAGTGCTAGAGACACAGGGGGACCCAATCAGCCCCAGCATTTT,CSARDTGGPNQPQHF
TRBV5-1,-,-,TRBJ1-6,TGCGCCAGCAGCTTGGATGGCCAAGGTGGTTCACCCCGCCACTTT,CASSLDGQGGSPRHF
TRBV15,-,few,TRBJ2-7,TGTGCCACCAGCAGCGCAGGCTCCTACGAGCAGTACTTC,CATSSAGSYEQYF